This T cell receptor (beta chain) was captured in a study of CD4+ T cells in melanoma. The study's findings and limits: CD8+ T cell, macrophage and B cell function reportedly correlated with neoantigen-specific CD4+ T cells. Diverse differentiation states were reported for melanoma neoantigen-specific CD4+ T cells.

The assay was immunoSEQ multiplex PCR, and TCRdb's table has in-frame clones only and misses some. The repertoire holds some 110,000 clones, with approximately 92% as singletons. This CDR3 is 15 amino acids long. Germline V gene sequence: CDR1 SGHNT, CDR2 YYREEE (reference sequence). The V segment lost 4 bases and the J segment 5 bases; nucleotides outside the gene matches: 4. Remarks on this clone: The antigen remains undetermined.

J is TRBJ2-3 and V is TRBV5-4; 13 nucleotides agree with TRBD2. The source of this sequence is a human donor with melanoma. Sequencing was done on a sample of peripheral blood. The DNA of the CDR3 is TGTGCCAGCAGCCCAAGACTAGCGGGGGGAGATACGCAGTATTTT. This codes for CASSPRLAGGDTQYF.